Listed below are T cell receptor beta chains from one sample, sequenced in a study of cytomegalovirus exposure and HLA in healthy donors. Assay: immunoSEQ multiplex PCR; the TCRdb copy retains only in-frame clones and omits some. This sample has some 200,000 clones, with roughly 70% found just once. Sequencing was performed on PBMCs. Receptor source: a man in his forties in good health and CMV-seropositive. Each CDR3 is given without its conserved first and last residue. The D gene is left open where the match is weak.

CDR3 protein	D gene	V gene
ASSLTHSYEQY	-	TRBV5-1
ASSLALNTGELF	-	TRBV7-2
ASRTAYNEQF	-	TRBV6-1
AIRSPRERVGEQF	-	TRBV10-3
ASSQDRGRGQETQY	TRBD1	TRBV18
SSSLYGSPLH	-	TRBV7-9
ASSGGGARETQY	TRBD2	TRBV2
ASSGRRQGTQYGYT	TRBD1	TRBV6-1
ASTAQQGSYEQY	-	TRBV2
ASSLDPNDTQY	-	TRBV5-1
ASSGLAGGVNEQF	TRBD2	TRBV2
ASSAHRLAGGTDTQY	TRBD2	TRBV9
ASSPWTGYNEQF	TRBD1	TRBV9
ASSPLGRSPVLY	-	TRBV27
ASSYNPSGGSNEQF	TRBD2	TRBV7-3
ASSPGLAGDSYEQY	TRBD2	TRBV18
ASSSRRTDLTGELF	-	TRBV10-1
ASSRIGGSGNTIY	-	TRBV5-4
ASSPASRSGANVLT	-	TRBV5-4
ASSPRDRGAQH	TRBD1	TRBV4-1
ASSPDFLNTEAF	-	TRBV7-2
ASSLVAGTYEQY	-	TRBV11-2
ASSVRDSTAEQY	TRBD1	TRBV9
ASSPRIAGEKLF	-	TRBV5-1
ASSVPKLVSHPGANVLT	-	TRBV9
ASIGGTRNSPLH	-	TRBV6-5
ASSHPAGGRNEQF	TRBD2	TRBV6-6
ASDSSRAITLH	-	TRBV2
AQSRDRAINEQF	TRBD1	TRBV2
ASSVFTGELF	-	TRBV9
ASSSLAGDTQY	-	TRBV6-6